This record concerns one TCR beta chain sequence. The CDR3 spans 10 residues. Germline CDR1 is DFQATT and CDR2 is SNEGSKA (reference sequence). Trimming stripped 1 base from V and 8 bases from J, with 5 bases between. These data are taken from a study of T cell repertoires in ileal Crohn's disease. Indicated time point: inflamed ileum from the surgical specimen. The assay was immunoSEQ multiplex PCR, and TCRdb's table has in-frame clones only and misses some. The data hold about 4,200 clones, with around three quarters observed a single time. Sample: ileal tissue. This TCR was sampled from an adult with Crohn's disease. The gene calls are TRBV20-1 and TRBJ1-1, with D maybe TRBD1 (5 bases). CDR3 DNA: TGCAGTGCTAGAGGACAGGAAGCTTTCTTT. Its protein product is CSARGQEAFF.